Below are 18 T cell receptor beta chains sequenced from a single sample in a study of blood T cell repertoires in COVID-19. Method: immunoSEQ multiplex PCR; TCRdb's copy keeps in-frame clones and lacks some. The sample holds hundreds of thousands of clones, approximately 87% seen once. Sequencing input: PBMCs or T cells enriched from blood (not recorded which). The source is a woman in her forties or fifties who had recovered from COVID-19.

This clone has more than one count but fewer than ten. This chain uses TRBV5-5 with TRBJ1-2; 8 positions match TRBD1. The CDR3 has 15 amino acids. Per the germline V gene, CDR1 is SGHKS and CDR2 is YYEKEE (reference sequence). The V gene end was trimmed by 3 bases and the J gene end by 9 bases; junction bases not matched to a gene: 13. The CDR3 sequence is CASSSLRTGHLSYTF. The CDR3 coding sequence is TGTGCCAGCAGCTCTCTACGGACAGGGCACTTGAGCTACACCTTC.

The table lists this clone with a count of one. V is TRBV19 and J is TRBJ2-7; 8 bases map to TRBD2. V lost 4 bases and J lost 4; bases outside the gene matches: 6. This CDR3 contains 14 residues. The germline gives CDR1 LNHDA, CDR2 SQIVND (reference sequence). The DNA of the CDR3 is TGTGCCAGTAGTAAGACTAGCGTGGGGTACGAGCAGTACTTC. This sequence encodes CASSKTSVGYEQYF. Drawing the rest from reference TRBV19 and TRBJ2-7, the complete variable domain is DGGITQSPKYLFRKEGQNVTLSCEQNLNHDAMYWYRQDPGQGLRLIYYSQIVNDFQKGDIAEGYSVSREKKESFPLTVTSAQKNPTAFYLCASSKTSVGYEQYFGPGTRLTVT.

The genes are TRBV29-1 and TRBJ1-1; perhaps TRBD1 as D (6 bases). In germline, CDR1 is SQVTM, CDR2 ANQGSEA. The V end lost 6 bases, the J end lost 6 bases, and 14 bases lay between the germline ends. This CDR3 is built from 12 residues. The CDR3 nucleotides read TGCAGCGTAGACAGGCTTTCCCCTGAAGCTTTCTTT. Its translation is CSVDRLSPEAFF.

The chain couples TRBV29-1 to TRBJ1-1; TRBD1 might be the D (5 bases). Trimming pared 6 bases from V and 2 bases from J, leaving 13 bases between. The CDR3 totals 13 residues. The germline V gene has CDR1 SQVTM and CDR2 ANQGSEA. CDR3 nucleotides: TGCAGCGTCGTCGACAGAACAAACACTGAAGCTTTCTTT. This encodes CSVVDRTNTEAFF.

As DNA, the CDR3 is TGCGCCAGCAGCTACGATTCCGGGACAGGCGATTACGAGCAGTACTTC. Translation: CASSYDSGTGDYEQYF. The rearrangement joins TRBV4-1 to TRBJ2-7, with 8 bases lining up with TRBD1. V gave up 5 bases and J gave up 4 bases; unmatched junction bases: 13. The CDR3 length is 16 residues. The V gene's germline CDR1 is MGHRA and CDR2 YSYEKL.

The V gene is TRBV9, the J gene TRBJ1-5; 7 nucleotides align to TRBD1. The V gene end was trimmed by 0 bases and the J gene end by 2 bases; junction bases not matched to a gene: 2. Per the germline V gene, CDR1 is SGDLS and CDR2 is YYNGEE. The CDR3 runs 15 residues. CDR3 in amino acids: CASSVGTGGNQPQHF. CDR3 nucleotide sequence: TGTGCCAGCAGCGTAGGCACAGGGGGCAATCAGCCCCAGCATTTT.

The chain links TRBV28 to TRBJ1-5; TRBD1 aligns across 8 bases. The V and J ends lost 6 bases and 4 bases, in that order; junction bases with no gene match: 8. From germline, CDR1 is MDHEN and CDR2 SYDVKM. The CDR3 totals 15 residues. CDR3 DNA: TGTGCCAGCAGGCTTCAACAGGGGGGAAATCAGCCCCAGCATTTT. This codes for CASRLQQGGNQPQHF.

The chain has TRBV14 and TRBJ1-4, with TRBD1 matching over 9 bases. Germline V lookup: CDR1 SGHDN, CDR2 FVKESK. The CDR3 length is 16 residues. The J segment lost 1 base and the V segment lost 4 bases, leaving 4 bases of the junction unmatched. The CDR3 coding sequence is TGTGCCAGCAGCCCCACAGGGGGCGGAACTAATGAAAAACTGTTTTTT. Translating it yields CASSPTGGGTNEKLFF.

The chain recombines TRBV10-3 with TRBJ1-5, with 10 positions matching TRBD1. The CDR3 has 14 amino acids. V shed 5 bases, J shed 11 bases, and the junction held 9 bases outside the gene matches. Germline V CDR1 and CDR2: ENHRY, SYGVKD. The CDR3: CAISTDRGKLAQHF. The DNA for the CDR3 is TGTGCCATCAGTACGGACAGGGGGAAGTTGGCCCAGCATTTT.

The J gene is TRBJ1-6, the V gene TRBV27, with D possibly matching TRBD1 (6 bases). This CDR3 has 15 amino acids. From germline, CDR1 is MNHEY and CDR2 SMNVEV (reference sequence). Trimming removed 10 bases at V and 5 bases at J, with 18 bases between. CDR3 DNA sequence: TGTGCCACCTCAAAGGGGGGGCCGGATAATTCACCCCTCCACTTT. Translating it yields CATSKGGPDNSPLHF.

This clone has just one count. This chain links TRBV29-1 with TRBJ2-5; the match to TRBD2 covers 11 bases. The CDR3 has 14 residues. V dropped 8 bases and J dropped 5; count of bases not matched to a gene: 10. CDR1 SQVTM and CDR2 ANQGSEA come from the germline V gene. For the CDR3, the DNA is TGCAGCTCGATCCTAGCGGGGGGAGGGGAGACCCAGTACTTC. It is translated as CSSILAGGGETQYF.

The chain carries TRBV5-6 and TRBJ2-1; 7 bases line up with TRBD1. Per germline, CDR1 SGHDT and CDR2 YYEEEE. This CDR3 has 14 residues. The ends lost 0 bases at V and 10 bases at J; junction bases unmatched: 7. CDR3 in DNA: TGTGCCAGCAGCTTGGCCGGGACAGCCCTGGAGCAGTTCTTC. Its protein is CASSLAGTALEQFF.

The chain carries TRBV19 and TRBJ2-2; 7 bases agree with TRBD2. This CDR3 spans 15 amino acids. Trimming took 0 bases from V and 4 from J; bases not matched to a gene: 2. The germline V gene has CDR1 LNHDA and CDR2 SQIVND (reference sequence). The CDR3 loop is CASSIDGRGTGELFF. In DNA form, the CDR3 reads TGTGCCAGTAGTATAGATGGGAGGGGCACCGGGGAGCTGTTTTTT. The full variable domain, in which reference TRBV19 and TRBJ2-2 provide the parts outside the CDR3, is DGGITQSPKYLFRKEGQNVTLSCEQNLNHDAMYWYRQDPGQGLRLIYYSQIVNDFQKGDIAEGYSVSREKKESFPLTVTSAQKNPTAFYLCASSIDGRGTGELFFGEGSRLTVL.

This clone came up once. The V call is TRBV19, the J call TRBJ1-4; D not resolved. V lost 5 bases and J 5 bases, leaving 18 bases between the germline ends. The CDR3 contains 16 residues. The germline CDR1 and CDR2 sequences are LNHDA and SQIVND (reference sequence). Here the CDR3 reads CASSYGAHRANEKLFF. As DNA, the CDR3 is TGTGCCAGTAGTTACGGAGCCCATAGAGCGAATGAAAAACTGTTTTTT.

This clone was recorded once. The chain has TRBV2 and TRBJ1-4; 7 bases match TRBD1. Germline lookup yields CDR1 SNHLY and CDR2 FYNNEI. This CDR3 region has 14 residues. Trimming removed 7 bases from V and 4 bases from J; junction bases left unmatched: 6. CDR3 loop: CASTPTGINEKLFF. DNA for the CDR3: TGTGCCAGCACCCCGACAGGGATTAATGAAAAACTGTTTTTT.

This rearrangement joins TRBV6-1 to TRBJ2-1; weak D call: TRBD1 (6 bases). Between the trimmed V and J ends, which lost 1 base and 6 bases, there was a span of 7 bases. The CDR3 runs 13 residues. CDR1 is MNHNS, CDR2 SASEGT, per germline. The CDR3, as DNA: TGTGCCAGCAGTGAAGGAGGGGGCAATGAGCAGTTCTTC. Its translation is CASSEGGGNEQFF.

This clone has only one observation. V is TRBV4-2 and J is TRBJ1-1; D is unresolved. This CDR3 is 16 amino acids long. V was pared by 2 bases and J by 0 bases, with 13 bases between. CDR1 LGHNA and CDR2 YNFKEQ come from the germline V gene. In nucleotides, the CDR3 is TGTGCCAGCAGCCAACGGTTAACGAGGATGAACACTGAAGCTTTCTTT. Its translation is CASSQRLTRMNTEAFF.

The J gene is TRBJ1-1, the V gene TRBV10-3, with TRBD1 identical over 9 bases. The V segment lost 10 bases and the J segment 0 bases; nucleotides outside the gene matches: 6. Germline V gene lookup returns CDR1 ENHRY and CDR2 SYGVKD. CDR3 length: 14 residues. The CDR3 loop is CATRQGGMNTEAFF. CDR3 bases: TGTGCCACCAGACAGGGGGGAATGAACACTGAAGCTTTCTTT.